This T cell receptor (beta chain) was profiled in a study of blood T cell repertoires in COVID-19. Some clones are missing from TCRdb's copy, which holds only in-frame ones; the method was immunoSEQ multiplex PCR. The sample shows about 260,000 clones, 75% to 90% of them seen only once. CDR3 length: 13 residues. Germline V gives CDR1 MNHEY, CDR2 SVGAGI. The junction had 3 bases not matched to a gene; V was cut back by 6 bases and J by 3 bases. The chain links TRBV6-5 to TRBJ1-2; TRBD1 matches at 8 bases. The source is a man aged 30 to 39 with active or convalescent COVID-19. The specimen was peripheral blood. The CDR3 sequence: CASREDRDYGYTF. CDR3 bases: TGTGCCAGCAGAGAGGACAGGGACTATGGCTACACCTTC.